The entry that follows covers one T cell receptor (beta chain) sequence. The target antigen is unknown. Repertoires were generated with immunoSEQ multiplex PCR, while TCRdb's copy carries only in-frame clones and drops some. The sample lists some 150,000 clones; 88% were seen once. These data are taken from a study of radiation and T cells in renal cell carcinoma. Whole-study context: Nephrectomy followed 15 Gy stereotactic body radiation by 4 weeks. Whole-study findings and limits: In blood, top tumor clones expanded by 2 weeks, shrinking by 4.

The CDR3 contains 16 residues. V lost 5 bases, J lost 4 bases, and 17 bases lay in between. Looked up from germline, CDR1 is SGHTA and CDR2 is FQGTGA. Time point defined: baseline pretreatment blood. Treatment in this sample: 15 Gy SBRT to primary tumor, nephrectomy 4 weeks later. Blood was sampled at baseline, 2 weeks and 4 weeks after SBRT. The patient's renal cell carcinoma had clear cell pathology. The specimen comprised blood, sampled from a patient whose treatment included radiotherapy and nephrectomy. The V gene is TRBV7-3, the J gene TRBJ2-2, with D uncertain. The sequence derives from a woman aged 45 to 65 with renal cell carcinoma. CDR3 in amino acids: CASSPQVGGPTGELFF. CDR3 nucleotides: TGTGCCAGCAGCCCTCAGGTTGGCGGTCCCACCGGGGAGCTGTTTTTT.